These 12 T cell receptor beta chains share one sample of origin, sequenced in a study of neurological immune-mediated disorders. TCRdb fed the 5' RACE reads into MiXCR, producing one record per CDR3 protein. The sample has about 33,000 distinct CDR3 sequences; about 1.4% are singletons. Sequencing input: PBMCs. These receptors originate from a woman aged 25 to 39 with multiple sclerosis.

Comments on this clonotype: The final CDR3 position lacks the conserved phenylalanine or tryptophan, pointing to a likely read error. The chain recombines TRBV7-2 with TRBJ2-6; a weak D match, TRBD2 (5 bases). Trimming removed 5 bases from V and 0 bases from J, with 11 bases in between. Per the germline V gene, CDR1 is SGHTA and CDR2 is FQGNSA. The CDR3 length is 16 residues. Written as DNA, the CDR3 is TGTGCCAGCAGCCGACTATCACCCTCTGGGGCCAACGTCCTGACTTGC. This gives the protein CASSRLSPSGANVLTC.

This clonotype is deemed medium-sized. This chain links TRBV11-2 with TRBJ1-1; D is possibly TRBD1 (6 bases). In germline, CDR1 is SGHAT, CDR2 FQNNGV. This CDR3 has 15 amino acids. V lost 1 base, J lost 2 bases, and 11 bases lay in between. CDR3: CASSLVTGINTEAFF. The CDR3 nucleotides are TGTGCCAGCAGCTTAGTAACAGGGATCAACACTGAAGCTTTCTTT.

This clonotype was seen at least ten times. The rearrangement uses TRBV6-4 and TRBJ2-1; a weak D match, TRBD2 (5 bases). V gave up 0 bases and J gave up 9 bases, with 9 bases separating them. The V gene's germline CDR1 is MRHNA and CDR2 SNTAGT. There are 13 residues in the CDR3. Written as DNA, the CDR3 is TGTGCCAGCAGTGACTCGTCCGAGGGTGAGCAGTTCTTC. This encodes CASSDSSEGEQFF.

This clonotype has at least ten counts. This chain uses TRBV6-5 with TRBJ1-5, with 10 bases aligning to TRBD1. This CDR3 has 17 amino acids. The V and J ends lost 0 bases and 3 bases, in that order; junction bases with no gene match: 5. Germline CDR1 and CDR2: MNHEY and SVGAGI. Here the CDR3 reads CASSYSPGTGVNQPQHF. In nucleotides, the CDR3 is TGTGCCAGCAGTTACTCACCCGGGACAGGGGTCAATCAGCCCCAGCATTTT.

This clonotype has at least ten counts. The CDR3 is CASTGATYEQYF. CDR3 sequence (DNA): TGCGCCAGCACCGGCGCGACCTACGAGCAGTACTTC. This sequence joins TRBV5-1 and TRBJ2-7, with D unclear. V was trimmed by 6 bases and J by 2 bases, leaving 9 bases between them. CDR3 size: 12 residues. Germline V gene data show CDR1 as SGHRS and CDR2 as YFSETQ.

This clonotype was recorded at least ten times. CDR3 sequence reads: CSARDAHTPAQPQHF. DNA of the CDR3: TGCAGTGCTAGAGATGCGCATACCCCAGCTCAGCCCCAGCATTTT. The chain couples TRBV20-1 to TRBJ1-5; D gene unclear. Germline V gene lookup returns CDR1 DFQATT and CDR2 SNEGSKA (reference sequence). Trimming stripped 0 bases from V and 6 bases from J, with 15 bases between. CDR3 size: 15 residues.

At least ten counts were recorded for this clonotype. The chain carries TRBV12-3 or TRBV12-4 and TRBJ2-5; 9 bases align to TRBD2. The CDR3 has 14 residues. V dropped 3 bases and J dropped 2; count of bases not matched to a gene: 1. Here the CDR3 DNA reads TGTGCCAGCAGTTTTAGCGGGGGACAAGAGACCCAGTACTTC. It translates to CASSFSGGQETQYF.

This clonotype showed up many times. The chain employs TRBV15 and TRBJ2-5; D may be TRBD2 (6 bases). The V end was cut by 7 bases, the J end by 5 bases, with 20 bases between. This CDR3 region has 15 residues. Germline CDR1 LNHNV, CDR2 YYDKDF (reference sequence). CDR3 in amino acids: CATTRESGLGETQYF. In DNA form, the CDR3 reads TGTGCCACCACACGGGAGTCTGGTTTAGGTGAGACCCAGTACTTC.

This clonotype was seen repeatedly, ten times or more. V is TRBV11-2 and J is TRBJ2-3; D uncertain. Germline CDR1 and CDR2: SGHAT and FQNNGV. This CDR3 has 13 residues. Trimming took 3 bases from V and 4 from J, leaving 8 bases between them. CDR3 bases: TGTGCCAGCAGCTTCACCTCGGCAGATACGCAGTATTTT. Translation gives CASSFTSADTQYF.

This clonotype was counted many times. This chain links TRBV4-3 with TRBJ2-3, with D hard to call. Trimming removed 1 base at V and 1 base at J, with 9 bases between. Germline CDR1 is LGHNA and CDR2 is YSLEER. The CDR3 runs 15 residues. The CDR3 nucleotides are TGCGCCAGCAGCCAAGTTGGTACAGGCACAGATACGCAGTATTTT. This sequence encodes CASSQVGTGTDTQYF.

Remarks on this clonotype: A much larger clone differs by one base, so this may be a read error. This likely comes from a read error, as the CDR3 has no conserved phenylalanine or tryptophan at its end. V and J are TRBV20-1 and TRBJ1-2; D remains unclear. Germline V lookup: CDR1 DFQATT, CDR2 SNEGSKA (reference sequence). This CDR3 is 12 amino acids long. The ends were cut back, 6 bases at V and 2 bases at J, with 10 bases in the middle. The CDR3 region has the DNA TGCAGTGCCCCAAGGGAGAACTATGGCTACACCGTC. It codes for CSAPRENYGYTV.

At least ten counts were recorded for this clonotype. The genes are TRBV11-2 and TRBJ1-4, with D possibly TRBD1 on 6 matching bases. CDR1 is SGHAT, CDR2 FQNNGV, per germline. This CDR3 has 14 residues. Trimming cost V 3 bases and J 8 bases, with 13 bases left between them. The DNA of the CDR3 is TGTGCCAGCAGCTTCTTGAGGGGGACCGAAAAACTGTTTTTT. This gives the protein CASSFLRGTEKLFF.